Sequencing of this T cell receptor (beta chain) was carried out in a study of blood T cell repertoires in COVID-19. As for the study in general: The United States, Italy and Spain were the sources of the acute and convalescent COVID-19 samples. T cells, B-cell-depleted T cells, or PBMCs supplied cDNA or gDNA.

CDR3 length: 15 amino acids. V was pared by 5 bases and J by 5 bases, with 19 bases between. Per the germline V gene, CDR1 is SGHRS and CDR2 is YFSETQ. Methods used by the authors: The authors estimated nucleated cell counts from reference gene primer amplification. Profiling relied on immunoSEQ multiplex PCR, and the TCRdb table lists in-frame clones only, not all of them. V and J calls plus clone size are reproduced from that table; the DNA served to infer D and trimming. The table has about 42,000 clones, roughly 87% seen once. The specimen sequenced was peripheral blood. The receptor was derived from a woman over 75 in a cohort sampled during active or convalescent COVID-19. V usage is TRBV5-1 and J usage is TRBJ1-2, with D tentatively TRBD1 (6 bases). The CDR3 nucleotides read TGCGCCAGCAGTTCCCTTAGGGGGGGCGCTTATGGCTACACCTTC. The encoded protein is CASSSLRGGAYGYTF.